This T cell receptor (beta chain) is drawn from a study of blood T cell repertoires in COVID-19. Enrolment of Seattle patients took place during active infection, and they were followed longitudinally. Original processing notes: From reference gene primer amplification, estimates of nucleated cell counts were derived. Assay: immunoSEQ multiplex PCR; the TCRdb copy retains only in-frame clones and omits some. That table is the source of V, J and clone size, and D and trimming were worked out from the DNA. The table lists roughly 170,000 clones, about four fifths of them singletons, with more than 6.5% in the top ten. Germline values: CDR1 SGDLS, CDR2 YYNGEE. The ends lost 2 bases at V and 1 base at J; junction bases unmatched: 5. This CDR3 has 16 residues. This clone was observed a few times.

The sequence was obtained from a woman aged 55-69 years with COVID-19, enrolled during active disease. The specimen sequenced was peripheral blood. V gene TRBV9 combines with J gene TRBJ2-2, with 7 bases lining up with TRBD1. The CDR3 region has the DNA TGTGCCAGCAGCGTTGAAGGGACAGTGAACACCGGGGAGCTGTTTTTT. As protein: CASSVEGTVNTGELFF.